Below are 18 T cell receptor beta chains sequenced from a single sample in a study of shared T cell receptors in the human thymus (dated by TCRdb to the early 2020s). The library was obtained by the immunoSEQ multiplex PCR assay. The source is immuneACCESS, and TCRdb retained only in-frame sequences with V and J called. Part of the clones is not carried over; for the studies checked, unresolved V genes explain less than half of this, and the remainder is unexplained. The sample table lists approximately 760,000 clones, 70% to 90% of them with a count of one. 0.0095% to 0.011% of the sample is held by the ten biggest clonotypes. These data were also reused for a study on human thymus T cells.

The sample was thymocytes. The receptors here all came from a girl under two years old with a congenital heart defect. Donor details come from another sample of the same person, matched by shared clones.

In its sample, this clone was seen once. V is TRBV5-1 and J is TRBJ2-3; TRBD1 aligns across 9 bases. V trimming: 1 base; J trimming: 5 bases; junction bases outside the gene matches: 8. The CDR3 runs 16 residues. CDR1 is SGHRS and CDR2 is YFSETQ in the germline V gene. CDR3: CASSLPRDRDKDTQYF. The CDR3 nucleotides read TGCGCCAGCAGCTTGCCCAGGGACAGGGATAAAGATACGCAGTATTTT.

The gene calls are TRBV5-1 and TRBJ2-5, with 8 bases that match TRBD2. V dropped 3 bases and J dropped 4; count of bases not matched to a gene: 20. Germline CDR1 and CDR2: SGHRS and YFSETQ. The CDR3 runs to 19 residues. The CDR3 protein is CASSWGQERGSEGGETQYF. CDR3 bases: TGCGCCAGCAGCTGGGGTCAGGAGCGGGGGTCAGAAGGGGGAGAGACCCAGTACTTC.

The V and J genes are TRBV7-9 and TRBJ1-1; D unclear. The germline CDR1 and CDR2 sequences are SEHNR and FQNEAQ (reference sequence). V was shortened by 5 bases and J by 0 bases, with 7 bases between the two germline ends. This CDR3 spans 13 amino acids. The CDR3 bases are TGTGCCAGCAGCCCCCGGGTGAACACTGAAGCTTTCTTT. Translation gives CASSPRVNTEAFF.

The genes are TRBV19 and TRBJ2-7; D might be TRBD2 (5 bases). Germline CDR1 is LNHDA and CDR2 is SQIVND (reference sequence). The CDR3 length is 13 residues. V gave up 3 bases and J gave up 5 bases, with 11 bases separating them. The DNA of the CDR3 is TGTGCCAGTAGTATTCGGGATACCCACGAGCAGTACTTC. Amino acids: CASSIRDTHEQYF.

V gene TRBV4-1 combines with J gene TRBJ1-1; D possibly corresponds to TRBD1 (5 bases). This CDR3 region has 13 residues. Trimming removed 2 bases from V and 11 bases from J, with 15 bases in between. Germline loops: CDR1 MGHRA, CDR2 YSYEKL. The CDR3 nucleotides are TGCGCCAGCAGCCAACTCCAAGGGGAAAAGGCTTTCTTT. Residues: CASSQLQGEKAFF.

This clone was seen a handful of times. The rearrangement joins TRBV4-1 to TRBJ1-2; D uncertain. V was clipped by 0 bases and J by 4 bases, with 18 bases between them. CDR3 size: 17 residues. The germline V gene encodes CDR1 MGHRA and CDR2 YSYEKL. CDR3 coding DNA: TGCGCCAGCAGCCAAGATCTATTCCCACCCCCGGTCTATGGCTACACCTTC. As protein: CASSQDLFPPPVYGYTF.

The chain uses TRBV7-6 and TRBJ1-5, with TRBD1 identical over 9 bases. In germline, CDR1 is SGHVS, CDR2 FNYEAQ. The junction had 22 bases not matched to a gene; V was cut back by 5 bases and J by 5 bases. The CDR3 runs to 20 residues. In nucleotides, the CDR3 is TGTGCCAGCAGCCCCCTGATGGGACAGGGCAACCTCAATTCTTATCAGCCCCAGCATTTT. Encoded protein: CASSPLMGQGNLNSYQPQHF.

The gene calls are TRBV7-9 and TRBJ2-6; TRBD2 matches at 7 bases. V gave up 7 bases and J gave up 0 bases; unmatched junction bases: 9. The germline CDR1 and CDR2 sequences are SEHNR and FQNEAQ (reference sequence). The CDR3 has 17 residues. The CDR3 is CASKAKSGISGANVLTF. In nucleotides, the CDR3 is TGTGCCAGCAAAGCGAAGAGCGGGATCTCTGGGGCCAACGTCCTGACTTTC.

The chain links TRBV27 to TRBJ1-1; no definite D call. The CDR3 totals 14 residues. Trimming pared 0 bases from V and 4 bases from J, leaving 9 bases between. CDR1 is MNHEY, CDR2 SMNVEV, per germline (reference sequence). The CDR3 DNA reads as TGTGCCAGCAGTTTATCGGCCCTGGCCACTGAAGCTTTCTTT. Protein: CASSLSALATEAFF.

For the CDR3, the DNA is TGCGCCAGCAGCCAATCTCTCGGGCGCGGGGCGAGGGATACGCAGTATTTT. Its translation: CASSQSLGRGARDTQYF. This chain joins TRBV4-1 and TRBJ2-3; D is possibly TRBD2 (6 bases). CDR1 and CDR2 (germline): MGHRA, YSYEKL. The V gene lost 2 bases and the J gene lost 6 bases, with 21 bases spanning the gap. The CDR3 spans 17 residues.

The chain combines TRBV4-3 with TRBJ1-2; 7 bases are a match to TRBD1. CDR1 and CDR2 from the germline V gene are LGHNA and YSLEER. V shed 1 base and J 4 bases; nucleotides not matched to a gene: 6. This CDR3 spans 15 amino acids. CDR3 sequence: CASSQVDRSGYGYTF. For the CDR3, the DNA is TGCGCCAGCAGCCAAGTGGACAGGTCTGGCTATGGCTACACCTTC.

V is TRBV29-1 and J is TRBJ2-3; unclear D gene. The CDR3 extends over 19 amino acids. Germline V lookup: CDR1 SQVTM, CDR2 ANQGSEA. V gave up 2 bases and J gave up 0 bases, with 24 bases separating them. This CDR3 reads CSVELNHWNSLMSTDTQYF. The CDR3 DNA follows: TGCAGCGTTGAACTGAACCACTGGAATAGCCTGATGAGCACAGATACGCAGTATTTT.

The genes are TRBV6-6 and TRBJ2-4, with TRBD1 matching 7 bases. The CDR3 totals 16 residues. Germline V gene lookup returns CDR1 MNHNY and CDR2 SVGAGI (reference sequence). The ends lost 5 bases at V and 0 bases at J; junction bases unmatched: 7. The CDR3 DNA reads TGTGCCAGCAGTAAGGGACAGCTCCTAGCCAAAAACATTCAGTACTTC. Its translation is CASSKGQLLAKNIQYF.

The chain uses TRBV7-3 and TRBJ2-1; 7 bases agree with TRBD1. Losses at the gene ends were 5 bases for V and 2 bases for J; bases not matched to a gene: 9. This CDR3 spans 16 amino acids. Germline V CDR1 and CDR2: SGHTA, FQGTGA. CDR3 in amino acids: CASSRIPGQTYNEQFF. The CDR3, as DNA: TGTGCCAGCAGCCGGATACCGGGACAGACCTACAATGAGCAGTTCTTC.

The chain has TRBV2 and TRBJ1-1; no firm D call. The CDR3 contains 15 residues. Germline loops: CDR1 SNHLY, CDR2 FYNNEI. With 9 bases removed from V and 3 bases from J, the gap between germline ends came to 20 bases. CDR3 region: CARFRLRGVHTEAFF. The CDR3 coding sequence is TGTGCCAGGTTCAGATTACGGGGAGTGCACACTGAAGCTTTCTTT. The variable domain in full, completed from reference TRBV2 and TRBJ1-1, reads EPEVTQTPSHQVTQMGQEVILRCVPISNHLYFYWYRQILGQKVEFLVSFYNNEISEKSEIFDDQFSVERPDGSNFTLKIRSTKLEDSAMYFCARFRLRGVHTEAFFGQGTRLTVV.

This chain joins TRBV10-3 and TRBJ2-7, with 12 bases aligning to TRBD2. V was clipped by 10 bases and J by 1 base; unmatched bases: 20. CDR1 ENHRY and CDR2 SYGVKD come from the germline V gene. CDR3 length equals 19 residues. CDR3 sequence: CATSQSYTSGGQHSYEQYF. The CDR3 DNA is TGTGCCACCTCCCAGTCCTATACTAGCGGGGGGCAACATTCCTACGAGCAGTACTTC.

The rearrangement links TRBV27 to TRBJ1-4; TRBD1 is a possible D gene (5 bases). The CDR3 runs 16 residues. Trimming stripped 5 bases from V and 6 bases from J, with 19 bases between. Germline CDR1 reads MNHEY; CDR2 reads SMNVEV (reference sequence). Here the CDR3 DNA reads TGTGCCAGCAGTCCCCAGGGTTTAGGGGTAGATGAAAAACTGTTTTTT. It codes for CASSPQGLGVDEKLFF.

The chain is built from TRBV28 and TRBJ1-1; maybe TRBD1 (6 bases). From germline, CDR1 is MDHEN and CDR2 SYDVKM. V was trimmed by 8 bases and J by 1 base, leaving 17 bases between them. This CDR3 spans 15 amino acids. In DNA, the CDR3 is TGTGCCAGCCGACAACAGGGCATAGGGAACACTGAAGCTTTCTTT. Translating it yields CASRQQGIGNTEAFF.